The 22 T cell receptor beta chains below come from one sample, sequenced in a study of CD8 T cells in ankylosing spondylitis. TCRdb reprocessed the 5' RACE reads via MiXCR and lists one record per CDR3 protein. The sample contains a few hundred thousand distinct CDR3 sequences, 15% to 20% of which appear only once. The sequenced material came from blood, either unsorted or a sorted T cell fraction (not recorded which). The receptors were sampled from a male donor with ankylosing spondylitis or in good health (not recorded which).

The rearrangement links TRBV11-2 to TRBJ2-5; the match to TRBD2 covers 7 bases. Germline values: CDR1 SGHAT, CDR2 FQNNGV. This CDR3 is 14 amino acids long. The trim removed 5 bases at V and 5 bases at J, leaving 8 bases unmatched. CDR3: CASSPISGGETQYF. The CDR3 DNA is TGTGCCAGCAGCCCTATCTCCGGGGGGGAGACCCAGTACTTC.

Only a few counts were recorded for this clonotype. The chain has TRBV4-1 and TRBJ2-5, with 14 bases fitting TRBD2. The CDR3 spans 19 residues. Germline CDR1 and CDR2: MGHRA and YSYEKL. V trimming: 2 bases; J trimming: 0 bases; junction bases outside the gene matches: 8. CDR3 bases: TGCGCCAGCAGCCAAATCGGACTAGCGGGAGGACAGTACCAAGAGACCCAGTACTTC. Amino acids: CASSQIGLAGGQYQETQYF.

This clonotype was detected only once. V gene TRBV6-1 combines with J gene TRBJ2-5; perhaps TRBD1 as D (5 bases). Germline CDR1 MNHNS, CDR2 SASEGT. V lost 5 bases and J lost 4, with 20 bases in between. The CDR3 has 16 residues. CDR3 residues: CASSPDRGTNGETQYF. CDR3 DNA sequence: TGTGCCAGCAGTCCCGATAGGGGCACCAATGGAGAGACCCAGTACTTC.

The V and J genes are TRBV7-9 and TRBJ2-7; D uncertain. V was shortened by 5 bases and J by 1 base, with 9 bases between the two germline ends. This CDR3 has 13 amino acids. Germline CDR1 is SEHNR and CDR2 is FQNEAQ (reference sequence). CDR3 coding DNA: TGTGCCAGCAGCGGAACAACTTCCTACGAGCAGTACTTC. Protein product: CASSGTTSYEQYF.

In its sample, this clonotype was seen a few times. This rearrangement joins TRBV29-1 to TRBJ2-1, with TRBD2 matching over 9 bases. CDR1 SQVTM and CDR2 ANQGSEA come from the germline V gene. The CDR3 is 14 amino acids. J was trimmed by 3 bases and V by 1 base; bases with no gene match: 1. The CDR3, as DNA: TGCAGCGTTGAAGGGCGGGAGGGCTACAATGAGCAGTTCTTC. Translated, it gives CSVEGREGYNEQFF.

The V gene is TRBV3-1, the J gene TRBJ2-4; D is ambiguous. Between the trimmed V and J ends, which lost 1 base and 4 bases, there was a span of 14 bases. This CDR3 has 16 amino acids. Germline V CDR1 and CDR2: LGHDT, YNNKEL (reference sequence). CDR3 sequence: CASSQAVVIGKNIQYF. The CDR3 bases are TGTGCCAGCAGCCAAGCCGTCGTAATAGGGAAAAACATTCAGTACTTC.

This clonotype was observed many times. The chain recombines TRBV6-1 with TRBJ2-1; 7 bases map to TRBD1. The CDR3 is 14 amino acids. The germline CDR1 and CDR2 sequences are MNHNS and SASEGT. V gave up 7 bases and J gave up 2 bases; unmatched junction bases: 5. The CDR3 bases are TGTGCCAGCAAGACGGGACAGCCCTACAATGAGCAGTTCTTC. Translation gives CASKTGQPYNEQFF.

In its sample, this clonotype was seen a few times. This rearrangement joins TRBV4-1 to TRBJ2-3; D remains unclear. Germline loops: CDR1 MGHRA, CDR2 YSYEKL. Trimming took 2 bases from V and 2 from J, leaving 5 bases between them. The CDR3 extends over 13 amino acids. The CDR3 region has the DNA TGCGCCAGCAGCCAACCAACCACAGATACGCAGTATTTT. It codes for CASSQPTTDTQYF.

The chain uses TRBV11-2 and TRBJ2-1; no reliable D call. Germline V gene lookup returns CDR1 SGHAT and CDR2 FQNNGV. CDR3 length: 17 residues. Trimming removed 4 bases from V and 0 bases from J, with 16 bases in between. CDR3 in amino acids: CASSSVVPSSSYNEQFF. Written as DNA, the CDR3 is TGTGCCAGCAGCTCAGTTGTACCCTCGAGCTCCTACAATGAGCAGTTCTTC.

V usage is TRBV4-1 and J usage is TRBJ1-3; D may be TRBD1 (6 bases). Trimming stripped 3 bases from V and 4 bases from J, with 16 bases between. From germline, CDR1 is MGHRA and CDR2 YSYEKL. The CDR3 length is 16 residues. The CDR3 loop is CASSQSLQGFGNTIYF. The DNA of the CDR3 is TGCGCCAGCAGCCAGTCATTACAGGGTTTCGGAAACACCATATATTTT.

This clonotype was observed a few times. The chain carries TRBV9 and TRBJ2-5; D is uncertain. The germline V gene encodes CDR1 SGDLS and CDR2 YYNGEE. V was clipped by 0 bases and J by 2 bases, with 11 bases between them. The CDR3 has 15 residues. In DNA, the CDR3 is TGTGCCAGCAGCGTAGTGGCGGCGGATCAAGAGACCCAGTACTTC. Its translation is CASSVVAADQETQYF.

This clonotype was seen at least ten times. CDR3 amino acids: CASSPLGTYEQYF. The CDR3 region has the DNA TGTGCCAGCAGCCCCCTAGGTACCTACGAGCAGTACTTC. The genes are TRBV3-1 and TRBJ2-7; no clear D gene. This CDR3 is 13 amino acids long. CDR1 and CDR2 from the germline V gene are LGHDT and YNNKEL (reference sequence). V lost 4 bases and J 2 bases, leaving 9 bases between the germline ends.

The CDR3 DNA sequence: TGCAGCGTTATTGGCGGGTGGGGCTACGAGCAGTACTTC. Protein product: CSVIGGWGYEQYF. The chain links TRBV29-1 to TRBJ2-7, with D possibly TRBD2 on 5 matching bases. The ends were cut back, 5 bases at V and 3 bases at J, with 14 bases in the middle. The CDR3 is 13 amino acids. CDR1 is SQVTM, CDR2 ANQGSEA, per germline.

This clonotype was seen only a few times. This chain uses TRBV19 with TRBJ2-7; D could derive from TRBD1 or TRBD2 (5 bases each). Trimming took off 0 bases at V and 7 bases at J, with 16 bases between the two ends. This CDR3 spans 15 amino acids. Germline values: CDR1 LNHDA, CDR2 SQIVND (reference sequence). This CDR3 is CASSIDPADGAEQYF. Written as DNA, the CDR3 is TGTGCCAGTAGTATAGATCCGGCGGACGGGGCAGAGCAGTACTTC.

This clonotype was seen at least ten times. This chain joins TRBV5-1 and TRBJ2-7; a possible D gene is TRBD2 (5 bases). The germline V and J ends were trimmed by 0 bases and 6 bases, with 10 bases remaining between them. Looked up from germline, CDR1 is SGHRS and CDR2 is YFSETQ. The CDR3 is 13 amino acids. CDR3 bases: TGCGCCAGCAGCTTGGACCGGGGTGGCGAGCAGTACTTC. It specifies CASSLDRGGEQYF. Supplemented by reference TRBV5-1 and TRBJ2-7, the full variable domain reads KAGVTQTPRYLIKTRGQQVTLSCSPISGHRSVSWYQQTPGQGLQFLFEYFSETQRNKGNFPGRFSGRQFSNSRSEMNVSTLELGDSALYLCASSLDRGGEQYFGPGTRLTVT.

The V call is TRBV20-1, the J call TRBJ2-2; D is uncertain. The germline V gene encodes CDR1 DFQATT and CDR2 SNEGSKA (reference sequence). The length of the CDR3 is 13 residues. Trimming left V 3 bases short and J 2 bases short, with 7 bases between. The CDR3 nucleotides read TGCAGTGCTAGGAGCAGAAACACCGGGGAGCTGTTTTTT. This codes for CSARSRNTGELFF.

This clonotype appeared many times. The V gene is TRBV4-3, the J gene TRBJ2-1; 7 nucleotides line up with TRBD2. Germline values: CDR1 LGHNA, CDR2 YSLEER. The ends lost 0 bases at V and 0 bases at J; junction bases unmatched: 2. The length of the CDR3 is 16 residues. CDR3 protein: CASSQEGGSSYNEQFF. Here the CDR3 DNA reads TGCGCCAGCAGCCAAGAGGGCGGGAGCTCCTACAATGAGCAGTTCTTC.

This clonotype was observed a handful of times. The chain is built from TRBV27 and TRBJ2-7; no firm D call. Trimming cost V 5 bases and J 7 bases, with 12 bases left between them. This CDR3 is 12 amino acids long. Germline V gene sequence: CDR1 MNHEY, CDR2 SMNVEV (reference sequence). CDR3 nucleotide sequence: TGTGCCAGCAGTCCCTTTGGTGGAGAGCAGTACTTC. This sequence encodes CASSPFGGEQYF.

This chain joins TRBV11-2 and TRBJ2-5; TRBD2 aligns across 9 bases. Germline V CDR1 and CDR2: SGHAT, FQNNGV. The CDR3 runs to 16 residues. The V segment lost 5 bases and the J segment 0 bases; nucleotides outside the gene matches: 7. CDR3 sequence reads: CASSPPLAGNQETQYF. The CDR3 DNA sequence: TGTGCCAGCAGCCCACCCCTAGCGGGGAACCAAGAGACCCAGTACTTC.

This clonotype was counted only a few times. The chain recombines TRBV12-3 or TRBV12-4 with TRBJ2-5; 11 nucleotides agree with TRBD2. The CDR3 runs 17 residues. J lost 2 bases, V lost 3 bases, and 8 bases had no gene match. This CDR3 is CASSLGTSGSWQETQYF. The CDR3 nucleotides are TGTGCCAGCAGTTTGGGTACTAGCGGGAGCTGGCAAGAGACCCAGTACTTC.

This clonotype was seen more than once but under ten times. V and J are TRBV27 and TRBJ2-1, with 11 bases aligning to TRBD2. Germline CDR1 and CDR2: MNHEY and SMNVEV (reference sequence). The CDR3 runs to 15 residues. The V and J ends lost 6 bases and 4 bases, in that order; junction bases with no gene match: 5. CDR3 residues: CASRRLAGPYNEQFF. The DNA of the CDR3 is TGTGCCAGCAGACGACTAGCGGGACCTTACAATGAGCAGTTCTTC.

This clonotype has only a few counts. The chain links TRBV7-9 to TRBJ2-7; 7 bases are a match to TRBD1. Germline CDR1 reads SEHNR; CDR2 reads FQNEAQ (reference sequence). V shed 7 bases and J 2 bases; nucleotides not matched to a gene: 5. The CDR3 covers 13 residues. The CDR3 is CASIRTGTYEQYF. The CDR3, as DNA: TGTGCCAGCATCAGGACAGGAACCTACGAGCAGTACTTC.